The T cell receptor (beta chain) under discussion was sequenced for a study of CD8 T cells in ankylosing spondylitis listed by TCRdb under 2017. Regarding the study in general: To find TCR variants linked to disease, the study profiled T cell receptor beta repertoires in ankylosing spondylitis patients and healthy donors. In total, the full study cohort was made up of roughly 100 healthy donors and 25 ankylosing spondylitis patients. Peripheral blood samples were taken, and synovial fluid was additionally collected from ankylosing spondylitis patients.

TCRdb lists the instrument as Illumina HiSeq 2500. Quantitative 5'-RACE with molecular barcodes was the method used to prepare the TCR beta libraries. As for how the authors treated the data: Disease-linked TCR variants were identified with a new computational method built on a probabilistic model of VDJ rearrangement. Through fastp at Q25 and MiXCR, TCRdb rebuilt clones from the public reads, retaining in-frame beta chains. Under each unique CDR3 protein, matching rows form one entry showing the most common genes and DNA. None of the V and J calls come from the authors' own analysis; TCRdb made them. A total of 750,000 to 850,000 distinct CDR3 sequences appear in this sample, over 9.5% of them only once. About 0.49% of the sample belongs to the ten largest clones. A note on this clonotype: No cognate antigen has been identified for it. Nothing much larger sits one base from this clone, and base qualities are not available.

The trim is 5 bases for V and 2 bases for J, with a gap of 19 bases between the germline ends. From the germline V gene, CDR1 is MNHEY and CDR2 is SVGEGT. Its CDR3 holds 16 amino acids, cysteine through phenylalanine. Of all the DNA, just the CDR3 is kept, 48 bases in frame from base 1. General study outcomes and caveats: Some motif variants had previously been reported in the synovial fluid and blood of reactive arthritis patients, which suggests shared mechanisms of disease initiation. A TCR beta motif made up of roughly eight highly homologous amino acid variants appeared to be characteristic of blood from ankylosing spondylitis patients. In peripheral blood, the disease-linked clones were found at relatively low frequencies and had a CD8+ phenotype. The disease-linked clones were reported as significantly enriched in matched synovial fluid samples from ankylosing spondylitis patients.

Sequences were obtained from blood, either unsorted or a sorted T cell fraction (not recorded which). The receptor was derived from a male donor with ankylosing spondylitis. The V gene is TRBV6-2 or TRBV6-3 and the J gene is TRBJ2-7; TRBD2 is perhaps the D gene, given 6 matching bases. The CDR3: CASSAGFGRQTYEQYF. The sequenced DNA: TGTGCCAGCAGTGCGGGGTTCGGGCGACAAACCTACGAGCAGTACTTC.